The T cell receptor (beta chain) under discussion was sequenced for a study of control samples from healthy donors and cancer patients. Some clones are missing from TCRdb's copy, which holds only in-frame ones; the method was immunoSEQ multiplex PCR. The data hold 100,000 to 150,000 clones, with around 87% observed a single time. Material for sequencing was blood. The sequence derives from a man between 60 and 75 years old in good health.

CDR3 loop: CASTDRISYSTDTQYF. The CDR3 coding sequence is TGTGCCAGCACGGACAGGATTTCGTATAGCACAGATACGCAGTATTTT. This rearrangement joins TRBV2 to TRBJ2-3; 7 nucleotides align to TRBD1. The germline CDR1 and CDR2 sequences are SNHLY and FYNNEI. After removal of 7 bases from V and 0 bases from J, the junction contained 10 bases not matched to a gene. The CDR3 is 16 amino acids. Looking up the rest from reference TRBV2 and TRBJ2-3 gives the full variable domain: EPEVTQTPSHQVTQMGQEVILRCVPISNHLYFYWYRQILGQKVEFLVSFYNNEISEKSEIFDDQFSVERPDGSNFTLKIRSTKLEDSAMYFCASTDRISYSTDTQYFGPGTRLTVL.